Following are 13 T cell receptor beta chains from one sample sequenced in a study of T cells in Graves' hyperthyroidism and ophthalmopathy. Researchers amplified the TCR beta CDR3 regions from RNA transcripts. The HTBI primer set drove a first-round RT-PCR of the TCR CDR3. A single record per CDR3 protein comes from TCRdb applying MiXCR to the multiplex PCR reads. This repertoire shows roughly 600,000 distinct CDR3 sequences, more than 14% found once; its top ten account for about 12%. The sequencing sample was made of blood. The receptors stem from a woman aged 45-65 years with Graves' ophthalmopathy.

This clonotype was counted at least ten times. The chain combines TRBV20-1 with TRBJ2-1; TRBD2 agrees at 7 bases. J lost 4 bases, V lost 5 bases, and 8 bases had no gene match. CDR1 is DFQATT and CDR2 is SNEGSKA in the germline V gene (reference sequence). The CDR3 is 14 residues long. The CDR3 loop reads CSAQRAGLYNEQFF. The CDR3 region has the DNA TGCAGTGCTCAAAGAGCGGGGTTATACAATGAGCAGTTCTTC.

This clonotype was counted many times. The chain recombines TRBV28 with TRBJ2-4; D unresolved. CDR3 length: 14 amino acids. V was cut by 7 bases and J by 3 bases, with 13 bases left in between. Per germline, CDR1 MDHEN and CDR2 SYDVKM. As DNA, the CDR3 is TGTGCCAGCAATCACGGCGTACGCAAAAACATTCAGTACTTC. Translation: CASNHGVRKNIQYF.

This CDR3 is CASSLDPSPNTEAFF. The CDR3 coding sequence is TGTGCCAGCAGCTTAGACCCCAGCCCGAACACTGAAGCTTTCTTT. J is TRBJ1-1 and V is TRBV11-2; no definite D call. Between the trimmed V and J ends, which lost 0 bases and 1 base, there was a span of 9 bases. Germline lookup yields CDR1 SGHAT and CDR2 FQNNGV. This CDR3 region has 15 residues.

This clonotype was seen many times. V is TRBV12-5 and J is TRBJ2-1; 10 bases match TRBD1. Per germline, CDR1 LGHNT and CDR2 FRNRAP. V was pared by 5 bases and J by 4 bases, with 8 bases of the junction left unmatched. The CDR3 is 16 residues long. CDR3 residues: CASGHGQGGWYNEQFF. In DNA form, the CDR3 reads TGTGCTAGTGGTCACGGACAGGGGGGGTGGTACAATGAGCAGTTCTTC.

At least ten counts were recorded for this clonotype. This chain links TRBV7-9 with TRBJ2-3, with TRBD2 identical over 8 bases. The germline V gene encodes CDR1 SEHNR and CDR2 FQNEAQ (reference sequence). V lost 1 base, J lost 0 bases, and 6 bases stayed unmatched. This CDR3 region has 17 residues. This CDR3 reads CASSLERASGSTDTQYF. The CDR3 bases are TGTGCCAGCAGCTTAGAGCGCGCTAGCGGGAGCACAGATACGCAGTATTTT.

Turning to this clonotype: This could be a read error, since a much larger clone is one nucleotide away. V gene TRBV28 combines with J gene TRBJ2-3; D unclear. The V and J ends lost 3 bases and 4 bases respectively, with 14 bases between them. Germline lookup yields CDR1 MDHEN and CDR2 SYDVKM. The CDR3 is 15 amino acids. The CDR3 nucleotides read TGTGCCAGCAGTTTTAAGGGTCCCCCCGCAGATACGCAGTATTTT. Translated, it gives CASSFKGPPADTQYF.

This clonotype was seen ten or more times. In DNA form, the CDR3 reads TGCAGTGCCGGGACTAGCGGGATTAGTGAGCAGTTCTTC. Its translation: CSAGTSGISEQFF. This chain links TRBV20-1 with TRBJ2-1; 13 nucleotides agree with TRBD2. J was trimmed by 9 bases and V by 6 bases; bases with no gene match: 5. The CDR3 has 13 residues. Germline-derived CDR1 and CDR2 are DFQATT and SNEGSKA (reference sequence).

In this sample, this clonotype turned up many times. This chain connects TRBV3-1 to TRBJ2-3; D is unclear. V lost 6 bases and J lost 1, with 11 bases in between. The CDR3 consists of 14 residues. Germline lookup yields CDR1 LGHDT and CDR2 YNNKEL (reference sequence). The CDR3 DNA reads as TGTGCCAGCAGACTTGGGCTTCGCACAGATACGCAGTATTTT. It encodes CASRLGLRTDTQYF.

Many counts were recorded for this clonotype. The chain uses TRBV6-1 and TRBJ2-7; possibly TRBD1 or TRBD2 for D (5 bases each). Germline V gene data show CDR1 as MNHNS and CDR2 as SASEGT. Trimming cost V 2 bases and J 3 bases, with 11 bases left between them. The CDR3 is 14 residues long. The DNA for the CDR3 is TGTGCCAGCAGTGAATCCCGGGGCCGCTACGAGCAGTACTTC. This gives the protein CASSESRGRYEQYF.

V is TRBV12-3 or TRBV12-4 and J is TRBJ2-3; 13 positions agree with TRBD2. The CDR3 has 15 residues. Unmatched junction bases numbered 8, after V lost 5 bases and J lost 9 bases. The CDR3 loop reads CASSPGTSGIRTQYF. DNA for the CDR3: TGTGCCAGCAGTCCCGGGACTAGCGGGATAAGAACGCAGTATTTT.

The chain recombines TRBV19 with TRBJ1-5, with 8 bases lining up with TRBD1. This CDR3 contains 15 residues. The junction had 7 bases not matched to a gene; V was cut back by 5 bases and J by 4 bases. The V gene's germline CDR1 is LNHDA and CDR2 SQIVND (reference sequence). The CDR3 region is CASSVTGGENQPQHF. As DNA, the CDR3 is TGTGCCAGTAGTGTCACAGGGGGAGAGAATCAGCCCCAGCATTTT.

This clonotype was recorded a few times. The chain has TRBV18 and TRBJ2-2; D is tentatively TRBD1 or TRBD2 (5 bases each). This CDR3 comprises 15 residues. From germline, CDR1 is KGHSH and CDR2 LQKENI. V dropped 8 bases and J dropped 2 bases, with 15 bases sitting between them. The CDR3 sequence is CASILRGRNTGELFF. The DNA for the CDR3 is TGTGCCAGCATTTTGAGGGGCCGAAACACCGGGGAGCTGTTTTTT. The whole variable domain, remainder taken from reference TRBV18 and TRBJ2-2, is NAGVMQNPRHLVRRRGQEARLRCSPMKGHSHVYWYRQLPEEGLKFMVYLQKENIIDESGMPKERFSAEFPKEGPSILRIQQVVRGDSAAYFCASILRGRNTGELFFGEGSRLTVL.

This clonotype showed up many times. This rearrangement joins TRBV20-1 to TRBJ2-6; D perhaps matches TRBD1 (6 bases). This CDR3 comprises 17 residues. Looked up from germline, CDR1 is DFQATT and CDR2 is SNEGSKA (reference sequence). The V end was cut by 6 bases, the J end by 1 base, with 19 bases between. CDR3 sequence reads: CSARQRGIRSGANVLTF. DNA of the CDR3: TGCAGTGCGCGACAGAGGGGGATCCGGTCTGGGGCCAACGTCCTGACTTTC.